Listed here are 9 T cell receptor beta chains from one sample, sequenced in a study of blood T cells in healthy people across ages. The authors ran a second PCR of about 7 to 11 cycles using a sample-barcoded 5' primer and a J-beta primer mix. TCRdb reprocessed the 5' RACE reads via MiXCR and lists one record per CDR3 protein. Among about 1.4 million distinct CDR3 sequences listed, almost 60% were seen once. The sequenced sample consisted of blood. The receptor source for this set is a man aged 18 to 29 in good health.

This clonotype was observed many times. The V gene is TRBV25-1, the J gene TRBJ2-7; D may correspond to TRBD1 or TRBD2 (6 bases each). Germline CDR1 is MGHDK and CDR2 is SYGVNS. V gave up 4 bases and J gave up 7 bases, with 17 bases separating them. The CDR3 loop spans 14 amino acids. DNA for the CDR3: TGTGCCAGCAGTGGGATTACAGGGAGGTGGGAGCAGTACTTC. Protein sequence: CASSGITGRWEQYF.

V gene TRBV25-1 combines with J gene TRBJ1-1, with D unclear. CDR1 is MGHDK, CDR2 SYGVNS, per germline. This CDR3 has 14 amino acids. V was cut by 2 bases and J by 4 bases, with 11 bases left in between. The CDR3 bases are TGTGCCAGCAGTGAAAGGAATTCTGGCACTGAAGCTTTCTTT. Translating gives CASSERNSGTEAFF.

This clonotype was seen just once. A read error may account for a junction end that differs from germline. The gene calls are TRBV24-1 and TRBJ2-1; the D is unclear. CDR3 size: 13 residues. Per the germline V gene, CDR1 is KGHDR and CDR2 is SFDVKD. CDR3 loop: CATSDLLQNGQFF. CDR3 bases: TGTGCCACCAGTGATTTGTTGCAGAATGGGCAGTTCTTC.

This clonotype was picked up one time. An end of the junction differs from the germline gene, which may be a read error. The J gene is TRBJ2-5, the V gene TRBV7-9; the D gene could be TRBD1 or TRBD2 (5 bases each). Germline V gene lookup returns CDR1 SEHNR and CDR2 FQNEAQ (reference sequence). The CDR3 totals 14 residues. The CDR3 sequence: CARSDPLGTLTQYF. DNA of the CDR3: TGTGCCCGCAGCGACCCCCTTGGGACGTTGACCCAGTACTTC.

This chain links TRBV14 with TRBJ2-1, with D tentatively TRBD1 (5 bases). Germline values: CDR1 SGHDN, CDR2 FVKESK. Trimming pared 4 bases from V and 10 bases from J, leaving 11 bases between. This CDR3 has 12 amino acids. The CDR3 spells CASSPEWGEQFF. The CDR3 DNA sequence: TGTGCCAGCAGCCCCGAGTGGGGCGAGCAGTTCTTC.

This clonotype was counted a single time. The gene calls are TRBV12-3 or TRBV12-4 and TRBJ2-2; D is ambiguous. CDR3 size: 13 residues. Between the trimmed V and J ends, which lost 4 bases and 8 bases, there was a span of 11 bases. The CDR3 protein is CASSSQQGGELFF. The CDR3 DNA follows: TGTGCCAGCAGTTCACAACAAGGAGGGGAGCTGTTTTTT.

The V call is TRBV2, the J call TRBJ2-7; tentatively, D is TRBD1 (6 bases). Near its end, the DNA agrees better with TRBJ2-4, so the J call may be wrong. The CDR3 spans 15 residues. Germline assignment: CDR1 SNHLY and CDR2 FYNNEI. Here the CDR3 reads CASRTPRGDKNIQYF. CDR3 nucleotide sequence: TGTGCCAGCAGGACCCCCAGGGGTGACAAAAACATTCAGTACTTC.

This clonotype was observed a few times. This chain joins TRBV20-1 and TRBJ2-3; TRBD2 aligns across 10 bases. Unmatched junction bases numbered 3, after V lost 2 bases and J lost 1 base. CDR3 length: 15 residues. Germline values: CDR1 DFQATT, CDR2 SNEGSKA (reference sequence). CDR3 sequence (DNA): TGCAGTGCTAGAAATAGCGGGAGGCGCACAGATACGCAGTATTTT. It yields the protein CSARNSGRRTDTQYF.

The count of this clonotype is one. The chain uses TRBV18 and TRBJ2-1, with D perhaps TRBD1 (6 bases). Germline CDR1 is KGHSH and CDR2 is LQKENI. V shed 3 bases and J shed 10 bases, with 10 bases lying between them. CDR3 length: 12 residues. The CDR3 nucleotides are TGTGCCAGCTCACCCCAGGGGTGGGAGCAGTTCTTC. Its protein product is CASSPQGWEQFF.